This T cell receptor (beta chain) emerged from a study of blood T cell repertoires in COVID-19. The assay was immunoSEQ multiplex PCR, and TCRdb's table has in-frame clones only and misses some. The profile shows some 300,000 clones, 85% to 90% of them singletons. Germline V gene lookup returns CDR1 SGHDT and CDR2 YYEEEE. Deletions cut 1 base from V and 4 bases from J, with 8 bases between. CDR3 size: 13 residues. The table lists this clone with a count of one. This chain links TRBV5-6 with TRBJ2-5; D is uncertain. Sequencing was carried out using PBMCs or T cells enriched from blood (not recorded which). The sequence was collected from a woman in her fifties or sixties in a cohort exposed to, infected with or recovered from COVID-19 (not recorded which). This chain's CDR3 is CASSLMTPETQYF. The CDR3 DNA follows: TGTGCCAGCAGCTTGATGACTCCAGAGACCCAGTACTTC.